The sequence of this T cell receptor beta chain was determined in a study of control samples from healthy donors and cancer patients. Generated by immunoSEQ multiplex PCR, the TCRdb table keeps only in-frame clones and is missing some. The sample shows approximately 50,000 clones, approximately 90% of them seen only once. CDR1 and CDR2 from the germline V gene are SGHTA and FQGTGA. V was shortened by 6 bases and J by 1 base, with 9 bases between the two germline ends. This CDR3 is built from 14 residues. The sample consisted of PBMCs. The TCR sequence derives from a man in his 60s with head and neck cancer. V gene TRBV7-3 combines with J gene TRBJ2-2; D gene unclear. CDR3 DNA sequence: TGTGCCAGCAGTTCCGGCTTGAACACCGGGGAGCTGTTTTTT. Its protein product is CASSSGLNTGELFF.